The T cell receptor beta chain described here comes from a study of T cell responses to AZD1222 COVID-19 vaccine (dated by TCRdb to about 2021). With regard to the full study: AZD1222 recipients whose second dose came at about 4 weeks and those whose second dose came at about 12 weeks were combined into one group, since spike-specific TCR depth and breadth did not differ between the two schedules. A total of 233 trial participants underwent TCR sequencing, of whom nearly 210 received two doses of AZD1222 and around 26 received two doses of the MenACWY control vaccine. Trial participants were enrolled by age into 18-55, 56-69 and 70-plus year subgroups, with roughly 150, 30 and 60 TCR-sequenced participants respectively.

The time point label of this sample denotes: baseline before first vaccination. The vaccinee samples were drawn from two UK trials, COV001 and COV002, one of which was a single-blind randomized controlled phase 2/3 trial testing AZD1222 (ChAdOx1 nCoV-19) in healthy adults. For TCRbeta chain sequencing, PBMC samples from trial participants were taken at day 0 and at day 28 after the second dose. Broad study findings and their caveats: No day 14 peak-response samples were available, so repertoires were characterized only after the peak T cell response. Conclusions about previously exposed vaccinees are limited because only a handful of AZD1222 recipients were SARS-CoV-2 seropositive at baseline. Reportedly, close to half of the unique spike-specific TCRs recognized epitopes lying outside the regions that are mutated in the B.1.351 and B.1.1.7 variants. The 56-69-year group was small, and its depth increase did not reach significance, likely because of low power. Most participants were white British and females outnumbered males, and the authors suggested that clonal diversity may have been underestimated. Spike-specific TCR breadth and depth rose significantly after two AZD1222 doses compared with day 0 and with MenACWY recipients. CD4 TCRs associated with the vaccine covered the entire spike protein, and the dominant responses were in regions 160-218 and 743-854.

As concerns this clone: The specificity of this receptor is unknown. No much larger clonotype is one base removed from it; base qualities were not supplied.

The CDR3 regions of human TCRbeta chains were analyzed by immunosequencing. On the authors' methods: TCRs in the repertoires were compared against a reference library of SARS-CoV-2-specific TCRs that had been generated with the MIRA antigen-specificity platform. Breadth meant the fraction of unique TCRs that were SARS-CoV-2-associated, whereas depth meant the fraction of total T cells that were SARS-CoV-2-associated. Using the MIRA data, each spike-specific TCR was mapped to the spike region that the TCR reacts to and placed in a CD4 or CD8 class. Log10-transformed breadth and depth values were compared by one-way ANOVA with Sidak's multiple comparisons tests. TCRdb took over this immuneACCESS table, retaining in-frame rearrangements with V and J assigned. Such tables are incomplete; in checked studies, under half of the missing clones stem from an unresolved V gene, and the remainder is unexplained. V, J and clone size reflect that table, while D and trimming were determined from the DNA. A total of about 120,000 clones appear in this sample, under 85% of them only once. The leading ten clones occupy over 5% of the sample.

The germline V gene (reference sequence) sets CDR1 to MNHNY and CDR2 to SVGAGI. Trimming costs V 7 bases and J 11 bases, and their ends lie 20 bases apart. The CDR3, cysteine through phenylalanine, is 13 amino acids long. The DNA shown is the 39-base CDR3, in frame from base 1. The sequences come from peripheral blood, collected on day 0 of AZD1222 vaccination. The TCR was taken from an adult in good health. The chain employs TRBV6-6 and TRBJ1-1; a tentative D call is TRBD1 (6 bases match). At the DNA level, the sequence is TGTGCCAGCACCTATGGTGGGGGCCCAGTGGCTTTCTTT. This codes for CASTYGGGPVAFF.